Following are 28 T cell receptor beta chains from one sample sequenced in a study of blood T cell repertoires in COVID-19. Profiled with immunoSEQ multiplex PCR; TCRdb holds only in-frame clones, not every one. The table has some 670,000 clones, about 90% seen once; the top ten hold around 0.3%. Sequencing was done on a sample of peripheral blood. Receptors were obtained from a woman younger than 30 with acute or convalescent COVID-19.

This chain joins TRBV7-9 and TRBJ2-3, with TRBD2 matching 11 bases. V was pared by 5 bases and J by 5 bases, with 9 bases of the junction left unmatched. Germline loops: CDR1 SEHNR, CDR2 FQNEAQ (reference sequence). The CDR3 sequence is 16 residues long. The CDR3 DNA reads TGTGCCAGCAGCCTGGTAGCGGGGGGGCTGGTAGATACGCAGTATTTT. Its protein is CASSLVAGGLVDTQYF.

Comment on this clone: The junction shows a germline mismatch at one end, possibly a read error. The chain links TRBV23-1 to TRBJ1-3; D is unclear. TRBV23-1 is filed as an ORF, its function uncertain. This CDR3 region has 15 residues. The CDR3 protein is CASSHPRGQREWRCF. The DNA of the CDR3 is TGCGCCAGCAGTCATCCCCGAGGGCAGAGGGAATGGAGATGTTTT.

Note on this clone: One end of the junction varies from germline; a read error may be responsible. V gene TRBV13 combines with J gene TRBJ2-1, with D perhaps matching TRBD2 (6 bases). The CDR3 is 13 amino acids. Germline V gene lookup returns CDR1 PRHDT and CDR2 FYEKMQ (reference sequence). The CDR3 coding sequence is TGTGCCAGCAGCTTAGTAGGAGGGGAGCCTGCAGTCTTC. It specifies CASSLVGGEPAVF.

This chain joins TRBV18 and TRBJ2-7, with 7 bases lining up with TRBD1. The germline gives CDR1 KGHSH, CDR2 LQKENI. CDR3 length equals 13 residues. V lost 4 bases and J lost 5; bases outside the gene matches: 5. CDR3 DNA: TGTGCCAGCTCACGGGACAGATCCGACGAGCAGTACTTC. It is translated as CASSRDRSDEQYF. Based on the CDR3 plus reference TRBV18 and TRBJ2-7, the full variable domain is NAGVMQNPRHLVRRRGQEARLRCSPMKGHSHVYWYRQLPEEGLKFMVYLQKENIIDESGMPKERFSAEFPKEGPSILRIQQVVRGDSAAYFCASSRDRSDEQYFGPGTRLTVT.

CDR3 sequence reads: CACRIGTGTNYGYTF. The CDR3 nucleotides are TGTGCCTGTCGGATCGGGACAGGGACTAACTATGGCTACACCTTC. The V call is TRBV30, the J call TRBJ1-2, with 9 bases aligning to TRBD1. Trimming cost V 6 bases and J 0 bases; bases outside gene matches: 8. Per the germline V gene, CDR1 is GTSNPN and CDR2 is SVGIG (reference sequence). This CDR3 region has 15 residues.

V and J are TRBV5-4 and TRBJ1-2; D gene uncertain. CDR3 length equals 13 residues. Trimming left V 3 bases short and J 3 bases short, with 9 bases between. Germline V CDR1 and CDR2: SGHNT, YYREEE (reference sequence). In DNA form, the CDR3 reads TGTGCCAGCAGCTCCGACACCTACTATGGCTACACCTTC. This encodes CASSSDTYYGYTF.

The chain is built from TRBV5-1 and TRBJ1-6, with a tentative D call TRBD1 (6 bases). Germline-derived CDR1 and CDR2 are SGHRS and YFSETQ. V shed 0 bases and J shed 8 bases, with 18 bases lying between them. The CDR3 is 17 amino acids. CDR3 region: CASSLEPGQLVYSPLHF. DNA of the CDR3: TGCGCCAGCAGCTTGGAGCCGGGACAATTAGTTTATTCACCCCTCCACTTT.

In its sample, this clone was seen once. Other DNA sequences in this sample translate to the same CDR3. V is TRBV5-1 and J is TRBJ1-5; no reliable D call. The CDR3 extends over 14 amino acids. Germline lookup yields CDR1 SGHRS and CDR2 YFSETQ. V gave up 0 bases and J gave up 2 bases, with 6 bases separating them. The CDR3 reads CASSLVGGNQPQHF. The CDR3 bases are TGCGCCAGCAGCTTGGTGGGAGGCAATCAGCCCCAGCATTTT. Based on the CDR3 plus reference TRBV5-1 and TRBJ1-5, the full variable domain is KAGVTQTPRYLIKTRGQQVTLSCSPISGHRSVSWYQQTPGQGLQFLFEYFSETQRNKGNFPGRFSGRQFSNSRSEMNVSTLELGDSALYLCASSLVGGNQPQHFGDGTRLSIL.

This chain joins TRBV10-3 and TRBJ2-7, with D possibly TRBD1 on 5 matching bases. Trimming took off 4 bases at V and 0 bases at J, with 16 bases between the two ends. This CDR3 has 16 residues. From germline, CDR1 is ENHRY and CDR2 SYGVKD. This CDR3 reads CAISVWTWRTSYEQYF. DNA for the CDR3: TGTGCCATCAGTGTATGGACATGGCGAACCTCCTACGAGCAGTACTTC.

The chain has TRBV5-5 and TRBJ2-1; 9 nucleotides match TRBD1. The junction had 4 bases not matched to a gene; V was cut back by 2 bases and J by 7 bases. Germline V gives CDR1 SGHKS, CDR2 YYEKEE (reference sequence). This CDR3 has 14 amino acids. The CDR3 DNA follows: TGTGCCAGCAGCTTAGGGACAGGGCAAAATGAGCAGTTCTTC. The encoded protein is CASSLGTGQNEQFF.

This clone was seen just once. This rearrangement joins TRBV4-1 to TRBJ1-3; tentatively, D is TRBD1 (5 bases). Germline V gene data show CDR1 as MGHRA and CDR2 as YSYEKL. The CDR3 totals 15 residues. V gave up 0 bases and J gave up 1 base, with 7 bases separating them. The CDR3 here is CASSQDRESGNTIYF. The CDR3 bases are TGCGCCAGCAGCCAAGACAGGGAATCTGGAAACACCATATATTTT.

The rearrangement uses TRBV6-2 or TRBV6-3 and TRBJ2-3, with 7 bases identical to TRBD1. The CDR3 spans 15 residues. CDR1 and CDR2 from the germline V gene are MNHEY and SVGEGT. J gave up 2 bases and V 6 bases, and 8 bases lay outside the gene matches. Here the CDR3 reads CASSQGDSPTDTQYF. The CDR3 nucleotides read TGTGCCAGCAGCCAGGGGGACAGCCCCACAGATACGCAGTATTTT.

The J gene is TRBJ2-7, the V gene TRBV27, with no clear D. In germline, CDR1 is MNHEY, CDR2 SMNVEV (reference sequence). CDR3 size: 15 residues. The V end was cut by 0 bases, the J end by 0 bases, with 9 bases between. DNA for the CDR3: TGTGCCAGCAGTTTATCGCCAGCTAGCTCCTACGAGCAGTACTTC. The encoded protein is CASSLSPASSYEQYF.

The chain carries TRBV9 and TRBJ1-2; D not resolved. Germline-derived CDR1 and CDR2 are SGDLS and YYNGEE. With 2 bases removed from V and 4 bases from J, the gap between germline ends came to 15 bases. This CDR3 is 15 amino acids long. The CDR3 sequence: CASSVDGLVSYGYTF. Here the CDR3 DNA reads TGTGCCAGCAGCGTGGACGGACTAGTTAGCTATGGCTACACCTTC.

The genes are TRBV30 and TRBJ1-1; tentative D call: TRBD1 (5 bases). There are 16 residues in the CDR3. V shed 2 bases and J shed 4 bases, with 20 bases lying between them. Germline V gene lookup returns CDR1 GTSNPN and CDR2 SVGIG (reference sequence). CDR3 DNA: TGTGCCTGGAGTCCCCCGGGGGAGCCTGCCCGCACTGAAGCTTTCTTT. It yields the protein CAWSPPGEPARTEAFF.

This sequence joins TRBV5-6 and TRBJ2-7, with a possible D match to TRBD2 (5 bases). Trimming removed 4 bases from V and 6 bases from J, with 11 bases in between. Germline V gene data show CDR1 as SGHDT and CDR2 as YYEEEE. This CDR3 has 12 residues. CDR3 nucleotide sequence: TGTGCCAGCAGCACCGACTATTTCGAGCAGTACTTC. Encoded protein: CASSTDYFEQYF.

The chain recombines TRBV12-3 or TRBV12-4 with TRBJ2-1; a possible D gene is TRBD2 (5 bases). Trimming removed 3 bases from V and 14 bases from J, with 11 bases in between. The CDR3 is made up of 11 amino acids. CDR3 amino acids: CASSFGPGKFF. Written as DNA, the CDR3 is TGTGCCAGCAGTTTTGGCCCGGGAAAGTTCTTC.

The chain links TRBV2 to TRBJ2-3, with 11 bases lining up with TRBD2. CDR3 length: 18 residues. Per germline, CDR1 SNHLY and CDR2 FYNNEI. Germline trimming cut 6 bases from V and 5 bases from J; bases unmatched to any gene: 16. CDR3 region: CASRTPLVAGGPGDTQYF. In DNA, the CDR3 is TGTGCCAGCAGGACCCCCCTGGTAGCGGGGGGGCCGGGAGATACGCAGTATTTT.

The chain uses TRBV4-1 and TRBJ1-2; 8 bases agree with TRBD1. Trimming removed 1 base from V and 5 bases from J; junction bases left unmatched: 6. The germline V gene has CDR1 MGHRA and CDR2 YSYEKL. The CDR3 contains 15 residues. The CDR3 here is CASSQGGRGPYGYTF. CDR3 nucleotides: TGCGCCAGCAGCCAAGGGGGCAGGGGGCCTTATGGCTACACCTTC.

The chain has TRBV23-1 and TRBJ1-1; D is unresolved. TRBV23-1 is flagged as an ORF with uncertain function. Trimming stripped 6 bases from V and 5 bases from J, with 7 bases between. The CDR3 is 11 amino acids. The CDR3 is CASRTGTEAFF. In DNA, the CDR3 is TGCGCCAGCAGAACGGGGACTGAAGCTTTCTTT.

A single count supports this clone. This sample also contains other DNA sequences that code for the same CDR3. The chain couples TRBV27 to TRBJ1-1, with D tentatively TRBD1 (5 bases). This CDR3 contains 13 residues. Trimming left V 3 bases short and J 5 bases short, with 10 bases between. CDR1 is MNHEY, CDR2 SMNVEV, per germline (reference sequence). The DNA of the CDR3 is TGTGCCAGCAGTTTCAGCGGGGGGACTGAAGCTTTCTTT. Protein sequence: CASSFSGGTEAFF.

The chain joins TRBV10-3 to TRBJ1-2; D is ambiguous. V dropped 2 bases and J dropped 4 bases, with 8 bases sitting between them. The CDR3 is made up of 13 amino acids. Germline CDR1 is ENHRY and CDR2 is SYGVKD. CDR3 protein: CAISENLAYGYTF. CDR3 sequence (DNA): TGTGCCATCAGTGAGAACCTAGCCTATGGCTACACCTTC.

The V gene is TRBV23-1, the J gene TRBJ1-2, with D possibly matching TRBD1 (6 bases). TRBV23-1 is reported as an ORF; its role is uncertain. The V end was cut by 4 bases, the J end by 3 bases, with 12 bases between. The length of the CDR3 is 14 residues. The CDR3: CASSREGGYYGYTF. As DNA, the CDR3 is TGCGCCAGCAGTCGTGAGGGGGGGTACTATGGCTACACCTTC.

The chain uses TRBV21-1 and TRBJ1-4; whether TRBD1, the table's D call, matches the DNA was not checked. TRBV21-1 is designated a pseudogene. The CDR3 has 15 amino acids. In nucleotides, the CDR3 is TGTGCCAGCAGCAATGGACAGAGCCCTAATGAAAAACTGTTTTTT. Amino acids: CASSNGQSPNEKLFF.

The chain couples TRBV27 to TRBJ2-2, with 7 bases matching TRBD1. The germline V gene encodes CDR1 MNHEY and CDR2 SMNVEV (reference sequence). V lost 6 bases and J lost 1; bases outside the gene matches: 5. The CDR3 sequence is 15 residues long. Here the CDR3 reads CASSWDRLNTGELFF. The CDR3 coding sequence is TGTGCCAGCAGCTGGGACAGATTGAACACCGGGGAGCTGTTTTTT.

The rearrangement links TRBV19 to TRBJ2-5; 16 bases match TRBD2. Germline CDR1 LNHDA, CDR2 SQIVND (reference sequence). V dropped 4 bases and J dropped 5; count of bases not matched to a gene: 4. The CDR3 is 16 residues long. CDR3 amino acids: CASSRGLAGGQETQYF. The CDR3 DNA sequence: TGTGCCAGTAGTAGGGGACTAGCGGGGGGGCAGGAGACCCAGTACTTC.

The rearrangement links TRBV3-1 (or the pseudogene TRBV3-2) to TRBJ2-3, with 7 bases fitting TRBD1. Looked up from germline, CDR1 is LGHDT and CDR2 is YNNKEL (reference sequence). Trimming cost V 4 bases and J 2 bases; bases outside gene matches: 9. The CDR3 runs 16 residues. CDR3 bases: TGTGCCAGCAGCCGCGAGACAGGGCTTGACACAGATACGCAGTATTTT. It encodes CASSRETGLDTDTQYF.

The chain uses TRBV5-1 and TRBJ2-1, with TRBD2 identical over 7 bases. Germline trimming cut 2 bases from V and 1 base from J; bases unmatched to any gene: 9. CDR1 and CDR2 (germline): SGHRS, YFSETQ. This CDR3 is 17 amino acids long. CDR3 DNA sequence: TGCGCCAGCAGCTTCGGGCCGAGCGGGGATTCCTACAATGAGCAGTTCTTC. It translates to CASSFGPSGDSYNEQFF.